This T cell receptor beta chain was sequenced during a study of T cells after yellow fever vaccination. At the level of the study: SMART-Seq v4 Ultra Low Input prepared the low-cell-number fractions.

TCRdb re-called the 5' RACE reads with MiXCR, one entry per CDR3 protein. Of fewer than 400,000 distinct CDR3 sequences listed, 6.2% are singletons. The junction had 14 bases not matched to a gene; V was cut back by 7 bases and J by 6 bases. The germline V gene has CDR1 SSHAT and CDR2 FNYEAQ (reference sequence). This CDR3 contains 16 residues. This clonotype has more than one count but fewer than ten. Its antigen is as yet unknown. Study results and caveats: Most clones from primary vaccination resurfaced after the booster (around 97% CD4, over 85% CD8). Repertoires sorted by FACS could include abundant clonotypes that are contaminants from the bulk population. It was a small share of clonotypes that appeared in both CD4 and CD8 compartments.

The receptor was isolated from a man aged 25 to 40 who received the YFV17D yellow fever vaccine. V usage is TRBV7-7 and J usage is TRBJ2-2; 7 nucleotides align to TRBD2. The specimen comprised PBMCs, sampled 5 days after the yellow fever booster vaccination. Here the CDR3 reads CASTPREREVPGELFF. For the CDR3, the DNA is TGTGCCAGCACCCCTAGGGAACGGGAGGTACCCGGGGAGCTGTTTTTT. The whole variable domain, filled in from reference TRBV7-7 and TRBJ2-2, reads GAGVSQSPRYKVTKRGQDVTLRCDPISSHATLYWYQQALGQGPEFLTYFNYEAQPDKSGLPSDRFSAERPEGSISTLTIQRTEQRDSAMYRCASTPREREVPGELFFGEGSRLTVL.